The rows below give T cell receptor beta chains drawn from one sample of a study of T-cell reconstitution after alpha-beta-depleted transplantation in children. TCRdb re-derived calls from the PCR reads in MiXCR, one entry per CDR3 protein. Here the sample spans some 600,000 distinct CDR3 sequences, 16% being singletons. Sequenced here: PBMCs from the stem cell graft donor, sampled from the stem cell graft. The origin of the receptors is a human donor who donated a stem cell graft to a child with acute myeloid leukemia. The CDR3 runs from the conserved cysteine through the conserved F or W. The order of the fields is V gene, clone size, D gene, J gene, CDR3 protein, CDR3 DNA. The D gene is left open where the match is weak. Not every row has a clone size; where given, it reads once, few, many or a size class.

V: TRBV7-9; size: many; D: -; J: TRBJ1-1; CDR3: CASSLRDLNTEAFF; DNA: TGTGCCAGCAGCCTAAGGGATCTGAACACTGAAGCTTTCTTT
V: TRBV12-3/TRBV12-4; size: -; D: -; J: TRBJ2-7; CDR3: CASSLTRRSYEQYF; DNA: TGTGCCAGCAGTTTAACTCGCAGGTCTTACGAGCAGTACTTC
V: TRBV10-3; size: many; D: -; J: TRBJ2-7; CDR3: CAISESDEGLEQYF; DNA: TGTGCCATCAGTGAGTCGGATGAGGGCCTCGAGCAGTACTTC
V: TRBV7-2; size: -; D: TRBD2; J: TRBJ2-5; CDR3: CASSSPSGGPETQYF; DNA: TGTGCCAGCAGCTCCCCTAGCGGGGGGCCAGAGACCCAGTACTTC
V: TRBV6-5; size: many; D: TRBD1; J: TRBJ1-5; CDR3: CASSYRAAGGLSNQPQHF; DNA: TGTGCCAGCAGTTACAGAGCAGCAGGGGGCTTGAGCAATCAGCCCCAGCATTTT
V: TRBV20-1; size: many; D: -; J: TRBJ1-5; CDR3: CSAGSQYSNQPQHF; DNA: TGCAGTGCTGGGTCCCAATATAGCAATCAGCCCCAGCATTTT
V: TRBV7-2; size: many; D: -; J: TRBJ2-7; CDR3: CASSLPGEAYEQYF; DNA: TGTGCCAGCAGCTTACCGGGGGAAGCCTACGAGCAGTACTTC
V: TRBV6-1; size: few; D: -; J: TRBJ1-5; CDR3: CASSIRDGNQPQHF; DNA: TGTGCCAGCAGTATCAGGGATGGCAATCAGCCCCAGCATTTT
V: TRBV20-1; size: many; D: -; J: TRBJ2-1; CDR3: CSGGGSSYNEQFF; DNA: TGCAGTGGAGGGGGGAGCTCCTACAATGAGCAGTTCTTC
V: TRBV4-3; size: few; D: -; J: TRBJ2-5; CDR3: CASSQADGVQETQYF; DNA: TGCGCCAGCAGCCAAGCGGACGGAGTCCAAGAGACCCAGTACTTC
V: TRBV27; size: -; D: -; J: TRBJ1-1; CDR3: CASSLSPGVNTEAFF; DNA: TGTGCCAGCAGTTTAAGTCCAGGGGTGAACACTGAAGCTTTCTTT
V: TRBV20-1; size: many; D: -; J: TRBJ1-2; CDR3: CSAKPVNTGAYGYTF; DNA: TGCAGTGCAAAACCCGTGAACACGGGGGCCTATGGCTACACCTTC
V: TRBV5-1; size: few; D: -; J: TRBJ1-1; CDR3: CASSLNGGMNTEAFF; DNA: TGCGCCAGCAGCTTGAATGGGGGAATGAACACTGAAGCTTTCTTT
V: TRBV12-3/TRBV12-4; size: -; D: TRBD1; J: TRBJ1-3; CDR3: CASRPTGMAGNTIYF; DNA: TGTGCCAGCAGACCGACAGGGATGGCTGGAAACACCATATATTTT
V: TRBV30; size: -; D: -; J: TRBJ1-5; CDR3: CAWSVHGQFNQPQHF; DNA: TGTGCCTGGAGTGTACACGGACAGTTCAATCAGCCCCAGCATTTT
V: TRBV20-1; size: many; D: TRBD1; J: TRBJ2-5; CDR3: CSAIFLGQQETQYF; DNA: TGCAGTGCTATCTTTCTGGGACAGCAAGAGACCCAGTACTTC